This T cell receptor (beta chain) was sequenced in a study of CD8 T cells in Susac syndrome. Reverse transcription used about 0.45 to 1 ug RNA and random hexamers. From the immunoSEQ multiplex PCR reads, TCRdb called clonotypes with MiXCR, one entry per CDR3 protein. The sample records about 52,000 distinct CDR3 sequences, 90% to 95% being singletons. The CDR3 extends over 12 amino acids. Trimming shortened V by 5 bases and J by 8 bases, and 14 bases separated the two germline ends. Germline V gene lookup returns CDR1 SQVTM and CDR2 ANQGSEA. The V gene is TRBV29-1, the J gene TRBJ2-3, with D possibly being TRBD1 (6 bases). Sequenced: CD8+ T cells from PBMCs. The TCR was taken from a human donor with multiple sclerosis. The CDR3 coding sequence is TGCAGCGTTTCGACAGGCCCATCTACGCAGTATTTT. As protein: CSVSTGPSTQYF.